A selection of T cell receptor beta chains follows, all from one sample in a study of cytomegalovirus exposure and HLA in healthy donors. The method was immunoSEQ multiplex PCR; TCRdb's version includes in-frame clones alone and lacks a portion of them. The top ten clones hold 1.5% to 2% of a sample with some 170,000 clones, approximately 80% of them seen once. Sample: PBMCs. The receptors derive from a woman under 40 in good health and CMV-seronegative. The CDR3 runs from the conserved cysteine through the conserved F or W. Fields, in order: V gene, clone size, J gene, D gene, CDR3 DNA, CDR3 protein. D genes are given only for firm matches. Rows may omit the clone size; those that give it use once, few, many or a size class.

TRBV29-1	once	TRBJ2-1	.	TGCAGCGTTGATCTCAGGGGCAATGAGCAGTTCTTC	CSVDLRGNEQFF
TRBV4-1	.	TRBJ1-2	TRBD1	TGCGCCAGCAGTCCCATAGGGACAGACTATGGCTACACCTTC	CASSPIGTDYGYTF
TRBV6-5	.	TRBJ1-4	.	TGTGCCAGCAGACCCCAGGGGATAGCTAATGAAAAACTGTTTTTT	CASRPQGIANEKLFF
TRBV30	.	TRBJ2-7	TRBD1	TGTGCCTGGGGGACCGGGACAGGGGGCTACGAGCAGTACTTC	CAWGTGTGGYEQYF
TRBV13	.	TRBJ2-7	TRBD2	TGTGCCAGCAGCTCGCGACTAGCGGGAGGGACGTACGAGCAGTACTTC	CASSSRLAGGTYEQYF
TRBV6-5	few	TRBJ1-1	TRBD1	TGTGCCAGCAGTTCAAACAGGGGGAGTTTGGCTTTCTTT	CASSSNRGSLAFF
TRBV29-1	.	TRBJ2-4	TRBD1	TGCAGCGTTGAGACCACAGGGGTCAAAAACATTCAGTACTTC	CSVETTGVKNIQYF
TRBV6-5	once	TRBJ2-3	TRBD1	TGTGCCAGCAGGACAACAGGGGAAAATACGCAGTATTTT	CASRTTGENTQYF
TRBV9	.	TRBJ2-5	.	TGTGCCAGCAGCGTAGCGCTAGGGGGAGAGACCCAGTACTTC	CASSVALGGETQYF
TRBV18	once	TRBJ1-2	.	TGTGCCAGCTCGATCCGCCAGGAGGGCTATGGCTACACCTTC	CASSIRQEGYGYTF
TRBV5-1	once	TRBJ2-7	.	TGCGCCAGCAGCCCAGGGGATCACTCCTACGAGCAGTACTTC	CASSPGDHSYEQYF
TRBV5-1	.	TRBJ1-2	.	TGCGCCAGCAGCTTGGAGGCAGGGAAAACGAACTATGGCTACCCCTTC	CASSLEAGKTNYGYPF
TRBV4-1	.	TRBJ2-1	.	TGCGCCAGCAGCCATGTCCTCGCCGAGGCTAATGAGCAGTTCTTC	CASSHVLAEANEQFF
TRBV10-3	few	TRBJ1-6	.	TGTGCCATCAGTGATGTTGGGCAATATAATTCACCCCTCCACTTT	CAISDVGQYNSPLHF
TRBV7-9	.	TRBJ2-3	TRBD2	TGTTCCAGCAGCTCCCGGGGCGGGGGGTCGAGCACAGATACGCAGTATTTT	CSSSSRGGGSSTDTQYF
TRBV23-1	few	TRBJ1-5	TRBD1	TGCGCCAGCAGTCCACAGACAGGGGGGTGGCCCAGGGGTAATCAGCCCCAGCATTTT	CASSPQTGGWPRGNQPQHF
TRBV2	.	TRBJ1-5	.	TGTGCCAGCAGTGAAGCCCCCAAGCCCCAGCATTTT	CASSEAPKPQHF
TRBV19	.	TRBJ1-5	TRBD1	TGTGCCAGTAGTATAACAGGGGAGAAGAGCAATCAGCCCCAGCATTTT	CASSITGEKSNQPQHF
TRBV6-1	.	TRBJ2-3	.	TGTGCCAGTAGGGTAGCGGTTACTAGCACAGATACGCAGTATTTT	CASRVAVTSTDTQYF
TRBV5-1	.	TRBJ1-2	.	TGCGCCAGCAGCCCCACAGATAACTATGGCTACACCTTC	CASSPTDNYGYTF
TRBV25-1	.	TRBJ2-7	TRBD1	TGTGCCAGCAGTGATGCCGGGACAGGGAGTTCCTACGAGCAGTACTTC	CASSDAGTGSSYEQYF
TRBV12-5	few	TRBJ1-6	.	TGTGCTAGTGGTTTGGTAGGCGGAGGCTCACCCCTCCACTTT	CASGLVGGGSPLHF
TRBV10-3	.	TRBJ2-3	TRBD2	TGTGCCATCAGTGGCTCCGGGACTAGCGTGGCAGATACGCAGTATTTT	CAISGSGTSVADTQYF
TRBV5-6	few	TRBJ1-2	.	TGTGCCAGCAGCTTGGACAGGGCAAAGGGCTACACCTTC	CASSLDRAKGYTF
TRBV5-4	.	TRBJ1-1	.	TGTGCCAGCAGCTCGCACACCCGGGGTACTGAAGCTTTCTTT	CASSSHTRGTEAFF
TRBV10-3	.	TRBJ1-2	TRBD1	TGTGCCATCAGAGGGACAGGGGACGGCTACACCTTC	CAIRGTGDGYTF
TRBV6-1	once	TRBJ1-3	TRBD1	TGTGCCAGCTTTCAGGGGGCGCCTGGAAACACCATATATTTT	CASFQGAPGNTIYF
TRBV18	.	TRBJ2-1	TRBD2	TGTGCCAGCTCTCCTTTCACTAGCGGGGACTACAATGAGCAGTTCTTC	CASSPFTSGDYNEQFF
TRBV7-9	.	TRBJ2-1	TRBD2	TGTGCCAGCAGCTTTGCGGCTAGCGGGAGCAGAGGTGAGCAGTTCTTC	CASSFAASGSRGEQFF
TRBV18	.	TRBJ2-7	TRBD1	TGTGCCAGCTCACCGAGACAGGGTGTCGACGAGCAGTACTTC	CASSPRQGVDEQYF
TRBV5-8	.	TRBJ1-5	TRBD1	TGTGCCAGCAGCTTGGGGGGGACAGGGCGTCAAGGCTACAATCAGCCCCAGCATTTT	CASSLGGTGRQGYNQPQHF
TRBV27	.	TRBJ2-2	TRBD2	TGTGCCAGCAGTTTATCGCGGGGGGGGACCGGGGAGCTGTTTTTT	CASSLSRGGTGELFF
TRBV7-8	few	TRBJ2-7	TRBD2	TGTGCCAGCAGCTTAGCTAAGCGGGAGGGCTACGAGCAGTACTTC	CASSLAKREGYEQYF
TRBV27	.	TRBJ1-2	.	TGTGCCAGCAGTTTTGCACCCCGGGGGTATGGCTACACCTTC	CASSFAPRGYGYTF
TRBV19	few	TRBJ2-7	TRBD1	TGTGCCAGTAACCCGGGACAGGGGGCCTACGAGCAGTACTTC	CASNPGQGAYEQYF
TRBV7-9	.	TRBJ1-5	TRBD1	TGTGCCAGCAGCTATGGGACAGGCAATCAGCCCCAGCATTTT	CASSYGTGNQPQHF
TRBV2	.	TRBJ1-2	.	TGTGCCAGCAATCTGCGGGGCACCTCCTTTGGCTACACCTTC	CASNLRGTSFGYTF
TRBV4-1	.	TRBJ2-6	TRBD1	TGCGCCAGCAGCCGGGACAGGGTCTCTGGGGCCAACGTCCTGACTTTC	CASSRDRVSGANVLTF
TRBV14	.	TRBJ2-1	.	TGTGCCAGCAGCCAGGGGGGAAACAATGAGCAGTTCTTC	CASSQGGNNEQFF
TRBV9	.	TRBJ1-1	.	TGTGCCAGCAGCGTCCAGGGGTCGGGCACTGAAGCTTTCTTT	CASSVQGSGTEAFF
TRBV28	.	TRBJ1-4	TRBD1	TGTGCCAGCAGTCTCAGGACAGGGGATGAAAAACTGTTTTTT	CASSLRTGDEKLFF
TRBV7-9	.	TRBJ2-3	TRBD1	TGTGCCAGCAGCTTTAACAGGGGGCGCCAACCTAGCACAGATACGCAGTATTTT	CASSFNRGRQPSTDTQYF
TRBV5-5	.	TRBJ1-6	TRBD1	TGTGCCAGCGCTGACAGGGCGAATTCACCCCTCCACTTT	CASADRANSPLHF
TRBV27	.	TRBJ2-7	.	TGTGCCAGCAGTTTATGGAATACAGGGTCCGAGCAGTACTTC	CASSLWNTGSEQYF
TRBV27	.	TRBJ1-4	.	TGTGCCAGCAGTAGGAGTTGGGGGGAATTTACGAGAGAAAAACTGTTTTTT	CASSRSWGEFTREKLFF
TRBV6-5	.	TRBJ1-2	.	TGTGCCAGCAGTTACTCCGGGACACACACCAACTATGGCTACACCTTC	CASSYSGTHTNYGYTF
TRBV14	.	TRBJ1-1	.	TGTGCCAGCAGCCTGACTACAGGGCGCACTGAAGCTTTCTTT	CASSLTTGRTEAFF
TRBV10-1	once	TRBJ1-5	.	TGCGCCAGCAGGTCAGGAGGGGGGGGTGGCAATCAGCCCCAGCATTTT	CASRSGGGGGNQPQHF
TRBV6-5	.	TRBJ2-3	.	TGTGCCAGCAGCCGCGGGTGGCGGGATACGCAGTATTTT	CASSRGWRDTQYF